The 24 T cell receptor beta chains below were found in one sample sequenced in a study of blood T cell repertoires in COVID-19. Profiled with immunoSEQ multiplex PCR; TCRdb holds only in-frame clones, not every one. The data hold about 63,000 clones, with roughly 85% observed a single time. Sequences were obtained from peripheral blood. The receptor source for this set is a woman of 80 years or more with acute or convalescent COVID-19.

V and J are TRBV28 and TRBJ2-2, with TRBD2 matching over 10 bases. Losses at the gene ends were 4 bases for V and 5 bases for J; bases not matched to a gene: 7. The CDR3 runs 16 residues. Per the germline V gene, CDR1 is MDHEN and CDR2 is SYDVKM. CDR3 loop: CASSSQRGGRTGELFF. The CDR3 region has the DNA TGTGCCAGCAGTTCCCAGCGGGGGGGCCGGACCGGGGAGCTGTTTTTT.

This chain uses TRBV4-3 with TRBJ2-7; no definite D call. The CDR3 runs 13 residues. Germline loops: CDR1 LGHNA, CDR2 YSLEER. V lost 1 base and J lost 2, with 6 bases in between. Here the CDR3 reads CASSQVGTYEQYF. Here the CDR3 DNA reads TGCGCCAGCAGCCAAGTGGGCACCTACGAGCAGTACTTC.

This chain links TRBV6-4 with TRBJ1-2, with D maybe TRBD1 (5 bases). Trimming removed 2 bases from V and 6 bases from J, with 22 bases in between. Germline values: CDR1 MRHNA, CDR2 SNTAGT. This CDR3 comprises 17 residues. CDR3 sequence (DNA): TGTGCCAGCAGTGACAGAATTTCGTTTCGGGGGATCCATGGCTACACCTTC. Encoded protein: CASSDRISFRGIHGYTF.

The gene calls are TRBV4-1 and TRBJ2-1; D may be TRBD1 (5 bases). The V end lost 4 bases, the J end lost 8 bases, and 12 bases lay between the germline ends. Germline V gene data show CDR1 as MGHRA and CDR2 as YSYEKL. The CDR3 runs 13 residues. The DNA of the CDR3 is TGCGCCAGCAGCCTTTATTTGACAGATGAGCAGTTCTTC. It yields the protein CASSLYLTDEQFF.

V and J are TRBV4-1 and TRBJ2-1; weak D call: TRBD1 (6 bases). The CDR3 has 15 amino acids. Germline-derived CDR1 and CDR2 are MGHRA and YSYEKL. Trimming cost V 5 bases and J 4 bases, with 15 bases left between them. The CDR3 is CASSVRQELYNEQFF. CDR3 in DNA: TGCGCCAGCAGCGTTAGACAGGAGCTATACAATGAGCAGTTCTTC.

The chain couples TRBV3-1 (or the pseudogene TRBV3-2) to TRBJ1-1; TRBD1 aligns across 9 bases. The length of the CDR3 is 11 residues. The J segment lost 6 bases and the V segment lost 8 bases, leaving 1 base of the junction unmatched. Germline-derived CDR1 and CDR2 are LGHDT and YNNKEL (reference sequence). The CDR3 sequence: CASGTGSEAFF. The CDR3 DNA follows: TGTGCCAGCGGGACAGGGTCTGAAGCTTTCTTT.

For this clone: Different DNA sequences within this sample yield the same CDR3. The J gene is TRBJ2-7, the V gene TRBV27; no firm D call. V shed 2 bases and J shed 1 base, with 6 bases lying between them. The germline V gene encodes CDR1 MNHEY and CDR2 SMNVEV (reference sequence). CDR3 length: 13 residues. CDR3 bases: TGTGCCAGCAGTTTAAGAGGTTCCTACGAGCAGTACTTC. Its protein product is CASSLRGSYEQYF.

This clone was seen only once. The J gene is TRBJ2-5, the V gene TRBV7-6; TRBD2 matches at 11 bases. V was clipped by 8 bases and J by 5 bases; unmatched bases: 10. The V gene's germline CDR1 is SGHVS and CDR2 FNYEAQ. CDR3 length equals 15 residues. The CDR3 region is CASALAGGTLETQYF. CDR3 in DNA: TGTGCCAGCGCCTTAGCGGGAGGGACTCTGGAGACCCAGTACTTC.

The chain couples TRBV6-5 to TRBJ2-7; 9 bases map to TRBD2. The CDR3 length is 15 residues. The germline CDR1 and CDR2 sequences are MNHEY and SVGAGI. Unmatched junction bases numbered 12, after V lost 10 bases and J lost 2 bases. CDR3 DNA: TGTGCCACCTCCCCCCTAGCGGGGCGACCCTACGAGCAGTACTTC. Protein: CATSPLAGRPYEQYF.

J is TRBJ1-4 and V is TRBV19; D unresolved. The V and J ends lost 0 bases and 10 bases respectively, with 15 bases between them. The germline V gene encodes CDR1 LNHDA and CDR2 SQIVND (reference sequence). This CDR3 has 15 amino acids. The DNA for the CDR3 is TGTGCCAGTAGTATAGATCGGTGGCCCCCGGGAAAACTGTTTTTT. It specifies CASSIDRWPPGKLFF.

This clone was found a few times. V gene TRBV2 combines with J gene TRBJ2-2, with D perhaps TRBD1 (5 bases). The CDR3 runs 15 residues. Germline assignment: CDR1 SNHLY and CDR2 FYNNEI. V was cut by 8 bases and J by 2 bases, with 15 bases left in between. The CDR3 loop is CASLFGRANTGELFF. CDR3 nucleotides: TGTGCCAGCCTCTTCGGCAGGGCTAACACCGGGGAGCTGTTTTTT.

V gene TRBV5-4 combines with J gene TRBJ1-2; D call uncertain. V was shortened by 0 bases and J by 0 bases, with 12 bases between the two germline ends. Germline CDR1 reads SGHNT; CDR2 reads YYREEE (reference sequence). This CDR3 contains 16 residues. Here the CDR3 reads CASSLGRGMTNYGYTF. DNA of the CDR3: TGTGCCAGCAGCTTGGGGCGGGGAATGACTAACTATGGCTACACCTTC.

Written as DNA, the CDR3 is TGCGCCAGCAGCCAAGATCTGAGGGTTGCGGGAAACACCATATATTTT. Its translation is CASSQDLRVAGNTIYF. The chain has TRBV4-1 and TRBJ1-3, with D unresolved. V was shortened by 0 bases and J by 4 bases, with 13 bases between the two germline ends. Germline V gene sequence: CDR1 MGHRA, CDR2 YSYEKL. CDR3 length: 16 residues.

The J gene is TRBJ2-7, the V gene TRBV13; D is perhaps TRBD2 (5 bases). CDR1 and CDR2 from the germline V gene are PRHDT and FYEKMQ (reference sequence). This CDR3 has 14 residues. The V end was cut by 3 bases, the J end by 1 base, with 10 bases between. In DNA form, the CDR3 reads TGTGCCAGCAGCTTTGGAGCGGCGTCCTACGAGCAGTACTTC. Amino acids: CASSFGAASYEQYF.

This clone was counted a few times. V and J are TRBV11-2 and TRBJ1-1, with D possibly being TRBD1 (5 bases). Germline V gene data show CDR1 as SGHAT and CDR2 as FQNNGV. The germline V and J ends were trimmed by 1 base and 1 base, with 7 bases remaining between them. CDR3 length: 14 amino acids. The CDR3 nucleotides are TGTGCCAGCAGCTTAGTCGGGGGGAACACTGAAGCTTTCTTT. This translates into CASSLVGGNTEAFF.

The chain carries TRBV5-1 and TRBJ1-5; 8 nucleotides match TRBD1. This CDR3 contains 16 residues. Trimming cost V 0 bases and J 6 bases; bases outside gene matches: 8. Germline V gene sequence: CDR1 SGHRS, CDR2 YFSETQ. The CDR3: CASSLGSRGQSQPQHF. In DNA, the CDR3 is TGCGCCAGCAGCTTGGGGTCCAGGGGGCAAAGTCAGCCCCAGCATTTT.

This chain uses TRBV5-1 with TRBJ2-2; perhaps TRBD2 as D (7 bases). This CDR3 comprises 15 residues. With 6 bases removed from V and 1 base from J, the gap between germline ends came to 13 bases. Germline-derived CDR1 and CDR2 are SGHRS and YFSETQ. CDR3 DNA: TGCGCCAGCAACCTCGGGGGGCTGAACACCGGGGAGCTGTTTTTT. It yields the protein CASNLGGLNTGELFF.

The chain carries TRBV6-5 and TRBJ1-1; a possible D gene is TRBD1 (6 bases). The ends were cut back, 4 bases at V and 6 bases at J, with 15 bases in the middle. CDR1 is MNHEY and CDR2 is SVGAGI in the germline V gene. The CDR3 is 14 amino acids. The CDR3, as DNA: TGTGCCAGCAGTTCACAGGGTTTTAAGCCTGAAGCTTTCTTT. Its translation: CASSSQGFKPEAFF.

This CDR3 is CAWAGTGLSPLHF. The CDR3 nucleotides are TGTGCCTGGGCCGGGACAGGGCTTTCACCCCTCCACTTT. V gene TRBV30 combines with J gene TRBJ1-6, with TRBD1 matching over 9 bases. In germline, CDR1 is GTSNPN, CDR2 SVGIG (reference sequence). The CDR3 has 13 amino acids. With V trimmed by 5 bases and J by 9 bases, 5 bases remained unmatched.

This chain connects TRBV7-9 to TRBJ1-1; 9 bases match TRBD1. With 8 bases clipped from V and 8 bases from J, the junction kept 6 bases outside the gene matches. Germline V CDR1 and CDR2: SEHNR, FQNEAQ (reference sequence). This CDR3 is 12 amino acids long. CDR3 sequence (DNA): TGTGCCAGCTTCGGACAGGGGCTAGAAGCTTTCTTT. It is translated as CASFGQGLEAFF.

The gene calls are TRBV4-3 and TRBJ2-3; 7 nucleotides match TRBD2. Losses at the gene ends were 0 bases for V and 6 bases for J; bases not matched to a gene: 9. Germline V gene sequence: CDR1 LGHNA, CDR2 YSLEER. The CDR3 is 16 amino acids. DNA of the CDR3: TGCGCCAGCAGCCAAGATGGGGTTGCGGGAGTCGATACGCAGTATTTT. Amino acid sequence: CASSQDGVAGVDTQYF.

The V and J genes are TRBV6-6 and TRBJ1-5; D might be TRBD1 (6 bases). Trimming pared 6 bases from V and 5 bases from J, leaving 20 bases between. The CDR3 covers 16 residues. CDR1 and CDR2 (germline): MNHNY, SVGAGI (reference sequence). The CDR3 protein is CASSPGGARKDQPQHF. The DNA of the CDR3 is TGTGCCAGCAGCCCTGGGGGGGCGCGAAAAGATCAGCCCCAGCATTTT.

The chain carries TRBV5-1 and TRBJ1-2, with 7 bases matching TRBD1. V was pared by 4 bases and J by 6 bases, with 12 bases of the junction left unmatched. Germline V lookup: CDR1 SGHRS, CDR2 YFSETQ. The CDR3 runs to 15 residues. The CDR3 here is CASSPEAQGVNGYTF. CDR3 nucleotide sequence: TGCGCCAGCAGCCCGGAGGCGCAGGGGGTGAATGGCTACACCTTC.

V and J are TRBV2 and TRBJ2-2; weak D call: TRBD2 (5 bases). The CDR3 consists of 13 residues. Trimming took 6 bases from V and 13 from J, leaving 18 bases between them. In germline, CDR1 is SNHLY, CDR2 FYNNEI. The CDR3 sequence: CASSVSMGGRLFF. DNA for the CDR3: TGTGCCAGCAGCGTCTCGATGGGTGGGAGGCTGTTTTTT. Looking up the rest from reference TRBV2 and TRBJ2-2 gives the full variable domain: EPEVTQTPSHQVTQMGQEVILRCVPISNHLYFYWYRQILGQKVEFLVSFYNNEISEKSEIFDDQFSVERPDGSNFTLKIRSTKLEDSAMYFCASSVSMGGRLFFGEGSRLTVL.